The sequence of this T cell receptor beta chain was determined in a study of molecular identifiers for immune sequencing clone quantification. Overall study context: RNA, taken in replicates from approximately 20,000 or 100,000 naive CD8 cells, was split five ways, with four sequenced. Findings and limits, study-wide: Jurkat TCR RNA spiked in from one cell reportedly remained identifiable amid around 1 million naive cells. Clones above 20 RNA copies contained over 98% of effector molecules and under 1% of naive molecules.

Sorting defined naive CD8 T cells as CD8+CD4-CCR7+CD45RA+. TCRdb reanalysed the PCR reads using MiXCR and keeps one entry per CDR3 protein. The data hold about 86,000 distinct CDR3 sequences, with roughly 25% observed a single time. The sample holds many counts of this clonotype. Antigen unknown. The sample consisted of naive CD8+ T cells from blood, with Jurkat cell RNA spiked in. Subset meaning: FACS-sorted CD8+CD4-CCR7+CD45RA+ naive T cells. The receptor was isolated from a human donor in good health. Some libraries in this study had Jurkat cell RNA spiked in.

The CDR3 loop reads CASSPVGTGEYTQYF. Here the CDR3 DNA reads TGTGCCAGCAGCCCCGTTGGGACAGGGGAATATACGCAGTATTTT. The chain is built from TRBV7-9 and TRBJ2-3; TRBD1 matches at 10 bases. V was clipped by 5 bases and J by 7 bases; unmatched bases: 9. Germline V CDR1 and CDR2: SEHNR, FQNEAQ (reference sequence). This CDR3 has 15 amino acids.